The clone carrying this T cell receptor (beta chain) was recorded a few times. Its antigen is unidentified. V was clipped by 0 bases and J by 2 bases; unmatched bases: 0. The CDR3 contains 14 residues. Germline V gene sequence: CDR1 SGHRS, CDR2 YFSETQ. The data are from a study of beta chain features in type 1 diabetes. Sequencing targeted expressed TCRB transcripts, as all isolated RNA had been reverse transcribed. Generated by immunoSEQ multiplex PCR, the TCRdb table keeps only in-frame clones and is missing some. The table lists roughly 400,000 clones, roughly a tenth of them singletons. Study-level results: Type 1 diabetes patients had TCRB CDR3s that were shorter (moderately but significantly so) in all four CD4+ subsets.

The rearrangement joins TRBV5-1 to TRBJ2-5, with 8 bases identical to TRBD2. The source of this sequence is a man younger than 45 with type 1 diabetes. Material: central memory CD4+ T cells from blood. CDR3 amino acids: CASSLERGQETQYF. CDR3 nucleotide sequence: TGCGCCAGCAGCTTGGAGCGGGGGCAAGAGACCCAGTACTTC.